The T cell receptor (beta chain) described here comes from a study of T cells in women clearing cervical HPV infection. This CDR3 spans 17 amino acids. Germline-derived CDR1 and CDR2 are MNHEY and SVGEGT. Comments on this clone: From the germline J gene comes the end of the CDR3, since the read stops 3 residues before it.

The data were produced by immunoSEQ multiplex PCR, yet TCRdb's version contains in-frame clones alone and is incomplete. This table holds about 40,000 clones. The chain combines TRBV6-2 or TRBV6-3 with TRBJ2-4; 10 nucleotides align to TRBD1. Sequencing was performed on blood buffy coat. The receptor was isolated from a woman aged 18 to 69 with a cervical HPV16 infection that either progressed to CIN3+ or cleared (not recorded which). The CDR3 protein is CASSPIIPGQGIYGQYF. The covered CDR3 bases are TGTGCCAGCTCACCGATTATACCGGGACAGGGGATCTATGGT.